Presented here are 27 T cell receptor beta chains from one specimen sequenced in a study of regulatory T cells. Antigens for these TCRs are unknown. The PCR used 52 TRBV and 13 TRBJ primers. Some clones are missing from TCRdb's copy, which holds only in-frame ones; the method was immunoSEQ multiplex PCR. The sample has 25,000 to 40,000 clones, 93% seen once. General study points: In CD3G-deficient patients, conventional CD4+ T cells were enriched for hydrophobic CDR3 residues at positions 6 and 7.

Sequencing was performed on conventional CD4+ T cells sorted from blood. The receptors derive from a child between 2 and 9 years old with CD3G deficiency.

The chain recombines TRBV7-3 with TRBJ2-7, with D perhaps TRBD1 (6 bases). This CDR3 contains 14 residues. Germline-derived CDR1 and CDR2 are SGHTA and FQGTGA. V was pared by 2 bases and J by 5 bases, with 13 bases between. CDR3 loop: CASSLGGEGDEQYF. The DNA for the CDR3 is TGTGCCAGCAGCTTAGGGGGAGAGGGGGACGAGCAGTACTTC.

This chain uses TRBV28 with TRBJ2-5, with 8 bases that match TRBD2. The CDR3 is 13 residues long. Germline CDR1 MDHEN, CDR2 SYDVKM. V was clipped by 6 bases and J by 3 bases; unmatched bases: 3. CDR3 nucleotide sequence: TGTGCCAGCAGCATCGGGGGGGAAGAGACCCAGTACTTC. This sequence encodes CASSIGGEETQYF.

The V gene is TRBV18, the J gene TRBJ2-3; the D call may be TRBD1 or TRBD2 (5 bases each). Germline V gene sequence: CDR1 KGHSH, CDR2 LQKENI. CDR3 length: 14 amino acids. Trimming removed 5 bases at V and 1 base at J, with 10 bases between. The DNA of the CDR3 is TGTGCCAGCTCAAGGGACCGGCGCACAGATACGCAGTATTTT. Protein product: CASSRDRRTDTQYF.

This clone has a single count. The J gene is TRBJ2-5, the V gene TRBV5-1; D gene uncertain. The CDR3 loop spans 16 amino acids. Trimming shortened V by 4 bases and J by 2 bases, and 18 bases separated the two germline ends. The germline gives CDR1 SGHRS, CDR2 YFSETQ. CDR3 nucleotide sequence: TGCGCCAGCAGCCTGAGTCTACGCGGTGGTCAAGAGACCCAGTACTTC. This gives the protein CASSLSLRGGQETQYF.

The count of this clone is one. This sequence joins TRBV11-2 and TRBJ2-1, with D perhaps assigned TRBD1 or TRBD2 (6 bases each). Looked up from germline, CDR1 is SGHAT and CDR2 is FQNNGV. This CDR3 region has 15 residues. V was shortened by 3 bases and J by 2 bases, with 11 bases between the two germline ends. Here the CDR3 DNA reads TGTGCCAGCAGCTTCCGGGGGCACCCCTACAATGAGCAGTTCTTC. Its translation is CASSFRGHPYNEQFF.

The chain recombines TRBV28 with TRBJ1-4; D is unclear. The CDR3 has 14 residues. CDR1 MDHEN and CDR2 SYDVKM come from the germline V gene. V lost 5 bases and J 8 bases, leaving 15 bases between the germline ends. The CDR3 is CASSPQRRNEKLFF. CDR3 bases: TGTGCCAGCAGTCCGCAGAGGCGCAACGAAAAACTGTTTTTT.

To note about this clone: Other DNA sequences in this sample translate to the same CDR3. The chain combines TRBV6-1 with TRBJ2-7; D might be TRBD2 (6 bases). This CDR3 spans 13 amino acids. Trimming stripped 7 bases from V and 0 bases from J, with 10 bases between. CDR1 is MNHNS, CDR2 SASEGT, per germline. CDR3 protein: CASNSGSSYEQYF. The CDR3 region has the DNA TGTGCCAGCAATAGCGGTAGCTCCTACGAGCAGTACTTC.

The rearrangement links TRBV6-1 to TRBJ2-1, with D tentatively TRBD1 or TRBD2 (7 bases each). CDR1 and CDR2 (germline): MNHNS, SASEGT. The ends were cut back, 5 bases at V and 12 bases at J, with 23 bases in the middle. This CDR3 has 15 amino acids. As DNA, the CDR3 is TGTGCCAGCAGTACAGGGGCGGGAGTACAAAAGGGGCAGTTCTTC. The encoded protein is CASSTGAGVQKGQFF.

This clone is a singleton in its sample. J is TRBJ2-7 and V is TRBV5-1, with unresolved D. This CDR3 is built from 15 residues. Germline V CDR1 and CDR2: SGHRS, YFSETQ. The germline V and J ends were trimmed by 0 bases and 7 bases, with 17 bases remaining between them. The CDR3 loop is CASSLEATSPREQYF. CDR3 nucleotide sequence: TGCGCCAGCAGCTTGGAGGCCACCTCCCCTAGGGAGCAGTACTTC.

CDR3 DNA sequence: TGTGCCAGCAGTGAAGCGGGCGTGGATACGCAGTATTTT. Translating it yields CASSEAGVDTQYF. V usage is TRBV6-1 and J usage is TRBJ2-3; D is ambiguous. V lost 0 bases to trimming and J lost 6 bases, with 7 bases between them. Germline CDR1 MNHNS, CDR2 SASEGT. The CDR3 consists of 13 residues.

V is TRBV5-1 and J is TRBJ2-2; 9 positions match TRBD2. CDR3 length equals 15 residues. CDR1 is SGHRS and CDR2 is YFSETQ in the germline V gene. With 5 bases clipped from V and 4 bases from J, the junction kept 6 bases outside the gene matches. CDR3 coding DNA: TGCGCCAGCAGGCCGCTAGCGGGAACCACCGGGGAGCTGTTTTTT. Encoded protein: CASRPLAGTTGELFF.

This clone occurred a few times. The chain combines TRBV18 with TRBJ1-2; D gene uncertain. The CDR3 is made up of 14 amino acids. The germline gives CDR1 KGHSH, CDR2 LQKENI. Trimming shortened V by 3 bases and J by 2 bases, and 10 bases separated the two germline ends. CDR3 DNA: TGTGCCAGCTCACCCCGGGCGGGGAACTATGGCTACACCTTC. Translation gives CASSPRAGNYGYTF.

V is TRBV6-1 and J is TRBJ2-7; no clear D. Trimming cost V 5 bases and J 0 bases, with 14 bases left between them. Germline assignment: CDR1 MNHNS and CDR2 SASEGT. This CDR3 comprises 15 residues. The CDR3 spells CASSSNDGRSYEQYF. CDR3 DNA sequence: TGTGCCAGCAGTTCGAACGACGGACGCTCCTACGAGCAGTACTTC.

This chain uses TRBV5-1 with TRBJ1-2; weak D call: TRBD1 (5 bases). This CDR3 contains 12 residues. V was trimmed by 4 bases and J by 6 bases, leaving 10 bases between them. The germline V gene encodes CDR1 SGHRS and CDR2 YFSETQ. In nucleotides, the CDR3 is TGCGCCAGCAGCGAGGGGTCAAATGGCTACACCTTC. Translated, it gives CASSEGSNGYTF.

The chain links TRBV28 to TRBJ2-6, with D uncertain. Trimming cost V 4 bases and J 4 bases, with 8 bases left between them. Germline V gives CDR1 MDHEN, CDR2 SYDVKM. This CDR3 comprises 14 residues. This CDR3 is CASSSPGGANVLTF. The CDR3, as DNA: TGTGCCAGCAGTTCGCCTGGAGGGGCCAACGTCCTGACTTTC.

CDR3 nucleotides: TGTGCCAGTAGTATAAGGCTCGGACAGCCTCATTACTTC. This codes for CASSIRLGQPHYF. The chain links TRBV19 to TRBJ2-7, with D possibly TRBD1 on 6 matching bases. The V end was cut by 2 bases, the J end by 13 bases, with 18 bases between. This CDR3 has 13 residues. Germline lookup yields CDR1 LNHDA and CDR2 SQIVND (reference sequence).

This chain joins TRBV20-1 and TRBJ2-7; 8 nucleotides match TRBD2. This CDR3 spans 11 amino acids. The germline CDR1 and CDR2 sequences are DFQATT and SNEGSKA (reference sequence). Germline trimming cut 5 bases from V and 3 bases from J; bases unmatched to any gene: 0. In DNA form, the CDR3 reads TGCAGTGCTGGGACTAGCTACGAGCAGTACTTC. Residues: CSAGTSYEQYF.

The chain joins TRBV28 to TRBJ2-3; TRBD2 matches at 7 bases. CDR1 is MDHEN and CDR2 is SYDVKM in the germline V gene. The CDR3 extends over 14 amino acids. After removal of 6 bases from V and 1 base from J, the junction contained 4 bases not matched to a gene. The CDR3 spells CASSQRGRTDTQYF. In nucleotides, the CDR3 is TGTGCCAGCAGCCAGCGGGGACGCACAGATACGCAGTATTTT.

This clone was observed once. The chain employs TRBV28 and TRBJ2-5; no reliable D call. Trimming left V 6 bases short and J 1 base short, with 12 bases between. The CDR3 is made up of 14 amino acids. CDR1 MDHEN and CDR2 SYDVKM come from the germline V gene. The CDR3: CASSRPLLQETQYF. The DNA for the CDR3 is TGTGCCAGCAGCCGCCCCCTCCTCCAAGAGACCCAGTACTTC.

The V and J genes are TRBV28 and TRBJ2-7; TRBD1 might be the D (6 bases). Trimming stripped 5 bases from V and 1 base from J, with 15 bases between. There are 15 residues in the CDR3. Germline V gene sequence: CDR1 MDHEN, CDR2 SYDVKM. CDR3: CASSPLDRDSYEQYF. CDR3 DNA sequence: TGTGCCAGCAGTCCCCTGGACAGAGATTCCTACGAGCAGTACTTC.

The chain recombines TRBV6-1 with TRBJ2-5; the match to TRBD1 covers 7 bases. Germline values: CDR1 MNHNS, CDR2 SASEGT. The CDR3 contains 13 residues. Losses at the gene ends were 7 bases for V and 4 bases for J; bases not matched to a gene: 6. The CDR3 bases are TGTGCCAGCAACGAGGACAGGAGAGAGACCCAGTACTTC. This translates into CASNEDRRETQYF.

The rearrangement uses TRBV28 and TRBJ2-1; 8 nucleotides align to TRBD2. The CDR3 extends over 15 amino acids. Germline CDR1 and CDR2: MDHEN and SYDVKM. V trimming: 5 bases; J trimming: 0 bases; junction bases outside the gene matches: 3. CDR3 region: CASSPGGASYNEQFF. The CDR3 coding sequence is TGTGCCAGCAGTCCGGGGGGGGCCTCCTACAATGAGCAGTTCTTC.

V usage is TRBV28 and J usage is TRBJ2-7, with D unclear. This CDR3 has 14 amino acids. Trimming cost V 4 bases and J 0 bases, with 10 bases left between them. Germline loops: CDR1 MDHEN, CDR2 SYDVKM. The CDR3 nucleotides read TGTGCCAGCAGTTCACCCCTCTACTCCTACGAGCAGTACTTC. Its protein is CASSSPLYSYEQYF.

CDR3 DNA sequence: TGCGCCAGCAGCTTGTTTCCAGAAGGCAGCACTGAAGCTTTCTTT. This gives the protein CASSLFPEGSTEAFF. This rearrangement joins TRBV5-1 to TRBJ1-1; the D is unclear. The germline V gene encodes CDR1 SGHRS and CDR2 YFSETQ. Trimming removed 1 base at V and 4 bases at J, with 14 bases between. The CDR3 is made up of 15 amino acids.

The CDR3 here is CASSLTALPLSTQYF. In DNA, the CDR3 is TGTGCCAGCAGCTTAACAGCCCTACCATTGAGTACGCAGTATTTT. The J gene is TRBJ2-3, the V gene TRBV7-8; D gene ambiguous. The CDR3 is 15 amino acids. Trimming removed 2 bases at V and 8 bases at J, with 17 bases between. The germline V gene encodes CDR1 SGHVS and CDR2 FQNEAQ.

The gene calls are TRBV5-1 and TRBJ2-2; TRBD1 aligns across 10 bases. CDR3 length: 16 amino acids. Looked up from germline, CDR1 is SGHRS and CDR2 is YFSETQ. V shed 5 bases and J 7 bases; nucleotides not matched to a gene: 11. The CDR3 here is CASRDDRGLPNGELFF. CDR3 nucleotides: TGCGCCAGCAGGGACGACAGGGGGCTTCCTAACGGGGAGCTGTTTTTT.

The chain uses TRBV28 and TRBJ2-7; 11 nucleotides line up with TRBD2. Germline V gives CDR1 MDHEN, CDR2 SYDVKM. J lost 5 bases, V lost 1 base, and 4 bases had no gene match. The CDR3 has 15 residues. CDR3 DNA: TGTGCCAGCAGTTTATCTAGCGGGAGGCTCCACGAGCAGTACTTC. Translated: CASSLSSGRLHEQYF. Filled out from reference TRBV28 and TRBJ2-7, the complete variable domain reads DVKVTQSSRYLVKRTGEKVFLECVQDMDHENMFWYRQDPGLGLRLIYFSYDVKMKEKGDIPEGYSVSREKKERFSLILESASTNQTSMYLCASSLSSGRLHEQYFGPGTRLTVT.